The 12 T cell receptor beta chains below come from one sample, sequenced in a study of blood T cell repertoires in COVID-19 (dated by TCRdb to the early 2020s). Library preparation used the immunoSEQ multiplex PCR assay. TCRdb carries this immuneACCESS record with in-frame sequences only. Its versions omit some clonotypes, under half of them owing to an unresolved V gene in the studies checked, with the rest unexplained. The sample has 90,000 to 130,000 clones on record, 70% to 90% of them singletons. The ten biggest clones cover approximately 1.5% of the sample. The sequenced sample was peripheral blood. The receptors were gathered from a man in his forties with acute or convalescent COVID-19.

The genes are TRBV5-6 and TRBJ1-5; D may be TRBD1 (6 bases). The CDR3 has 16 amino acids. The germline V gene encodes CDR1 SGHDT and CDR2 YYEEEE. V was clipped by 1 base and J by 2 bases, with 13 bases between them. The CDR3 here is CASSLQGRGGNQPQHF. The CDR3 bases are TGTGCCAGCAGCTTGCAGGGGAGGGGGGGCAATCAGCCCCAGCATTTT.

The chain combines TRBV7-9 with TRBJ2-3, with 8 bases identical to TRBD2. This CDR3 region has 18 residues. Germline V gene sequence: CDR1 SEHNR, CDR2 FQNEAQ (reference sequence). The V gene end was trimmed by 5 bases and the J gene end by 1 base; junction bases not matched to a gene: 14. Here the CDR3 reads CASSRGDGGRPGTDTQYF. In DNA, the CDR3 is TGTGCCAGCAGCAGGGGGGACGGCGGGAGGCCGGGCACAGATACGCAGTATTTT.

The CDR3 bases are TGTGCCACCAGTGGACAGGGAGCCACAGATACGCAGTATTTT. Residues: CATSGQGATDTQYF. The chain couples TRBV24-1 to TRBJ2-3, with 7 bases aligning to TRBD1. The CDR3 extends over 14 amino acids. Germline CDR1 and CDR2: KGHDR and SFDVKD. The V segment lost 5 bases and the J segment 2 bases; nucleotides outside the gene matches: 3.

The chain combines TRBV28 with TRBJ1-4; weak D call: TRBD1 (5 bases). This CDR3 spans 12 amino acids. In germline, CDR1 is MDHEN, CDR2 SYDVKM. CDR3 loop: CAVGGRGEKLFF. CDR3 bases: TGTGCAGTGGGGGGTCGAGGTGAAAAACTGTTTTTT.

The V and J genes are TRBV2 and TRBJ2-1; TRBD2 matches 7 bases. Germline CDR1 is SNHLY and CDR2 is FYNNEI. V trimming: 6 bases; J trimming: 11 bases; junction bases outside the gene matches: 4. The CDR3 has 11 residues. CDR3 DNA: TGTGCCAGCAGCGACGGGGGGAAGCAGTTCTTC. It yields the protein CASSDGGKQFF.

The DNA of the CDR3 is TGTGCCAGCAGCAATAAATTACCCGGGGGGGTAGGCTACGAGCAGTACTTC. Protein: CASSNKLPGGVGYEQYF. The genes are TRBV21-1 and TRBJ2-7; the table's D call, TRBD2, was not checked against the DNA. TRBV21-1 is described as a pseudogene. The CDR3 is 17 amino acids.

J is TRBJ2-1 and V is TRBV18; 7 bases line up with TRBD1. Germline V lookup: CDR1 KGHSH, CDR2 LQKENI. The CDR3 covers 15 residues. The junction had 3 bases not matched to a gene; V was cut back by 4 bases and J by 0 bases. For the CDR3, the DNA is TGTGCCAGCTCACGTGGGACAGACTCCTACAATGAGCAGTTCTTC. Its protein product is CASSRGTDSYNEQFF.

The J gene is TRBJ1-6, the V gene TRBV9, with 9 bases identical to TRBD1. The V and J ends lost 3 bases and 10 bases, in that order; junction bases with no gene match: 2. This CDR3 has 13 amino acids. Germline V CDR1 and CDR2: SGDLS, YYNGEE. CDR3 DNA: TGTGCCAGCAGCGCGGACAGGGGATCACCCCTCCACTTT. Protein product: CASSADRGSPLHF.

V is TRBV6-2 or TRBV6-3 and J is TRBJ2-7; 8 bases are shared with TRBD1. The V segment lost 6 bases and the J segment 11 bases; nucleotides outside the gene matches: 6. Germline values: CDR1 MNHEY, CDR2 SVGEGT. The CDR3 totals 11 residues. CDR3 loop: CASSGRGPEYF. The CDR3 DNA is TGTGCCAGCAGCGGCAGGGGGCCTGAGTACTTC.

The chain joins TRBV7-6 to TRBJ2-1; 10 bases agree with TRBD2. The CDR3 length is 15 residues. V was pared by 5 bases and J by 4 bases, with 5 bases of the junction left unmatched. Per germline, CDR1 SGHVS and CDR2 FNYEAQ. The CDR3 DNA is TGTGCCAGCAGCCATGAAGCGGGGGGGTACAATGAGCAGTTCTTC. It specifies CASSHEAGGYNEQFF.

This chain links TRBV6-6 with TRBJ2-7; weak D call: TRBD2 (6 bases). Germline lookup yields CDR1 MNHNY and CDR2 SVGAGI (reference sequence). The ends were cut back, 7 bases at V and 2 bases at J, with 18 bases in the middle. The CDR3 has 15 residues. CDR3 protein: CASTVAEGIAYEQYF. In DNA, the CDR3 is TGTGCCAGCACGGTGGCGGAGGGGATTGCCTACGAGCAGTACTTC.

In its sample, this clone was seen a few times. V gene TRBV4-2 combines with J gene TRBJ1-1; D ambiguous. Germline V gives CDR1 LGHNA, CDR2 YNFKEQ. With 2 bases removed from V and 5 bases from J, the gap between germline ends came to 15 bases. This CDR3 is 15 amino acids long. The CDR3 coding sequence is TGTGCCAGCAGCCAAAACCCTCCCAGCGGGACTGAAGCTTTCTTT. Amino acids: CASSQNPPSGTEAFF.